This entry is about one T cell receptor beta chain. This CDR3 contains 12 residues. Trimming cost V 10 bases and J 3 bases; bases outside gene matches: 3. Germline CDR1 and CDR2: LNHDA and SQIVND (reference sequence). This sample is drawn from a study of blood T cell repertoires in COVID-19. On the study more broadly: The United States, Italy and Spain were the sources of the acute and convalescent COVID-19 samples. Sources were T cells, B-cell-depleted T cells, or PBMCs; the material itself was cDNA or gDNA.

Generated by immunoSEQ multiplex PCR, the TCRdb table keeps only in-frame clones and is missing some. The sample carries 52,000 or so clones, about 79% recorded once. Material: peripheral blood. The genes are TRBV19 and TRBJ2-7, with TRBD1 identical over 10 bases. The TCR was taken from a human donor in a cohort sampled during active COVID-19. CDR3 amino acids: CATGQGDYEQYF. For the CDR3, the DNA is TGTGCCACAGGACAGGGGGACTACGAGCAGTACTTC.